This TCR beta chain was identified in a study of blood T cell repertoires in COVID-19. The V segment lost 4 bases and the J segment 2 bases; nucleotides outside the gene matches: 4. Per germline, CDR1 LGHNA and CDR2 YNFKEQ. The CDR3 is 15 residues long. This clone was seen a handful of times. Sequencing was performed with immunoSEQ multiplex PCR; in TCRdb, only in-frame clones are kept and a portion is missing. The sample contains some 290,000 clones, under 90% of which appear only once. The chain has TRBV4-2 and TRBJ2-7, with 11 bases matching TRBD2. Sequencing used PBMCs or T cells enriched from blood (not recorded which). The sequence was collected from a woman in her twenties or thirties who had recovered from COVID-19. CDR3 residues: CASSLGTSGTYEQYF. In nucleotides, the CDR3 is TGTGCCAGCAGCCTAGGGACTAGCGGAACCTACGAGCAGTACTTC.